Shown below are 23 T cell receptor beta chains from a single sample sequenced in a study of blood T cells in healthy people across ages. Then a second PCR, running roughly 7 to 11 cycles, was carried out with a sample-barcoded 5' primer and a J-beta primer mix. In TCRdb, the 5' RACE reads were re-called with MiXCR into one record per CDR3 protein. The sample contains just under 550,000 distinct CDR3 sequences, less than 25% of which appear only once. The sample was also reused in another study, on T cells of mothers and their children.

The sample comprised blood. All receptors come from a boy younger than 18 in good health.

The chain recombines TRBV12-3 or TRBV12-4 with TRBJ2-7; 10 nucleotides agree with TRBD1. The junction had 3 bases not matched to a gene; V was cut back by 6 bases and J by 4 bases. The CDR3 loop spans 13 amino acids. For the CDR3, the DNA is TGTGCCAGCAGGGGGGACAGGGGTTACGAGCAGTACTTC. It is translated as CASRGDRGYEQYF.

The chain links TRBV4-3 to TRBJ1-1; D call uncertain. The CDR3 consists of 15 residues. In germline, CDR1 is LGHNA, CDR2 YSLEER. Trimming took 0 bases from V and 3 from J, leaving 11 bases between them. The CDR3 bases are TGCGCCAGCAGCCAAGATTTCGGAGGGTACACTGAAGCTTTCTTT. Encoded protein: CASSQDFGGYTEAFF.

The rearrangement joins TRBV29-1 to TRBJ2-5; D perhaps matches TRBD1 (5 bases). The DNA end is a closer match to TRBJ2-1, so the J assignment may be wrong. Germline V gene sequence: CDR1 SQVTM, CDR2 ANQGSEA. The CDR3 extends over 13 amino acids. DNA for the CDR3: TGCAGCGTAGTCGGACAAGTAGTAAATGAGCAGTTCTTC. Translating gives CSVVGQVVNEQFF.

The sample holds a few counts of this clonotype. The rearrangement uses TRBV7-9 and TRBJ2-1; no clear D gene. Matching the DNA end better, TRBJ2-7 makes the J call doubtful. Germline CDR1 is SEHNR and CDR2 is FQNEAQ (reference sequence). This CDR3 comprises 13 residues. CDR3 loop: CASSLAFLSEQYF. CDR3 DNA sequence: TGTGCCAGCAGCTTAGCCTTTTTATCGGAGCAGTACTTC.

In the case of this clonotype: An end of the junction differs from the germline gene, which may be a read error. The chain recombines TRBV29-1 with TRBJ2-5, with a tentative D call TRBD1 (10 bases). Matching the DNA end better, TRBJ2-1 makes the J call doubtful. Germline-derived CDR1 and CDR2 are SQVTM and ANQGSEA. The CDR3 is 18 amino acids. DNA of the CDR3: TGCAGCGTTTACGGGACAGGGGCTAGCGGGACCCCTTACAACGAGCAGTTCTTC. It specifies CSVYGTGASGTPYNEQFF.

This clonotype was seen a few times. The V call is TRBV28, the J call TRBJ1-1; 11 bases match TRBD1. CDR1 and CDR2 from the germline V gene are MDHEN and SYDVKM. The junction had 5 bases not matched to a gene; V was cut back by 10 bases and J by 7 bases. This CDR3 contains 12 residues. CDR3 sequence: CATGQGAIEAFF. The DNA of the CDR3 is TGTGCCACTGGACAGGGGGCGATTGAAGCTTTCTTT.

The chain uses TRBV5-1 and TRBJ1-3; no clear D gene. The V end was cut by 1 base, the J end by 0 bases, with 14 bases between. Germline V gene lookup returns CDR1 SGHRS and CDR2 YFSETQ. CDR3 length: 17 amino acids. This CDR3 is CASSLTTLRYSGNTIYF. In DNA form, the CDR3 reads TGCGCCAGCAGCTTGACTACCCTCAGATACTCTGGAAACACCATATATTTT.

This clonotype was found a few times. This chain links TRBV15 with TRBJ2-1; TRBD2 matches at 8 bases. The J call is uncertain, as TRBJ2-7 better fits the DNA end. Germline CDR1 is LNHNV and CDR2 is YYDKDF (reference sequence). This CDR3 comprises 14 residues. CDR3 residues: CATSPSGGNAEQYF. The CDR3 DNA follows: TGTGCCACCAGCCCTTCGGGAGGGAATGCCGAGCAGTACTTC.

The chain combines TRBV5-5 with TRBJ1-3; D gene uncertain. CDR3 length: 14 residues. Between the trimmed V and J ends, which lost 3 bases and 4 bases, there was a span of 11 bases. CDR1 and CDR2 from the germline V gene are SGHKS and YYEKEE (reference sequence). CDR3 bases: TGTGCCAGCAGCTCTGGTGGGATCGGAAACACCATATATTTT. Residues: CASSSGGIGNTIYF. The entire variable domain, with the rest obtained from reference TRBV5-5 and TRBJ1-3, is as follows: DAGVTQSPTHLIKTRGQQVTLRCSPISGHKSVSWYQQVLGQGPQFIFQYYEKEERGRGNFPDRFSARQFPNYSSELNVNALLLGDSALYLCASSSGGIGNTIYFGEGSWLTVV.

The rearrangement joins TRBV7-6 to TRBJ2-7, with 8 bases lining up with TRBD1. Germline-derived CDR1 and CDR2 are SGHVS and FNYEAQ. V trimming: 1 base; J trimming: 3 bases; junction bases outside the gene matches: 8. This CDR3 is built from 16 residues. DNA for the CDR3: TGTGCCAGCAGCTTAGACGACGGACAGGGAAACTACGAGCAGTACTTC. Protein sequence: CASSLDDGQGNYEQYF. Filled out from reference TRBV7-6 and TRBJ2-7, the complete variable domain reads GAGVSQSPRYKVTKRGQDVALRCDPISGHVSLYWYRQALGQGPEFLTYFNYEAQQDKSGLPNDRFSAERPEGSISTLTIQRTEQRDSAMYRCASSLDDGQGNYEQYFGPGTRLTVT.

In its sample, this clonotype was seen a few times. The junction departs from germline at one end; a sequencing error may be responsible. This rearrangement joins TRBV4-2 to TRBJ2-1; D is unclear. Germline V gene sequence: CDR1 LGHNA, CDR2 YNFKEQ. The CDR3 spans 15 residues. The DNA for the CDR3 is TGTGCCAGCAGCAAAGAGAAGGACGGCTACAATGAGCAGTTCTTC. Its protein is CASSKEKDGYNEQFF.

The CDR3 loop is CAIIPSDRGPTEAFF. The CDR3, as DNA: TGTGCCATCATCCCATCAGACAGGGGCCCCACTGAAGCTTTCTTT. This chain links TRBV2 with TRBJ1-1; the match to TRBD1 covers 8 bases. The CDR3 covers 15 residues. The V gene's germline CDR1 is SNHLY and CDR2 FYNNEI. With V trimmed by 10 bases and J by 4 bases, 14 bases remained unmatched.

The chain uses TRBV4-3 and TRBJ1-2; D may be TRBD1 (5 bases). Germline V CDR1 and CDR2: LGHNA, YSLEER. Trimming took off 0 bases at V and 4 bases at J, with 12 bases between the two ends. The CDR3 consists of 15 residues. In nucleotides, the CDR3 is TGCGCCAGCAGCCAAGATGCTAGGGGTCGCTATGGCTACACCTTC. It translates to CASSQDARGRYGYTF.

This CDR3 reads CASSLVEVQPQHF. CDR3 DNA: TGTGCCAGCAGCTTAGTTGAAGTTCAGCCCCAGCATTTT. The rearrangement uses TRBV7-2 and TRBJ1-5; D remains unclear. Trimming removed 1 base from V and 6 bases from J, with 7 bases in between. Germline values: CDR1 SGHTA, CDR2 FQGNSA. The CDR3 runs 13 residues.

This clonotype was found a few times. This CDR3 is missing its conserved last phenylalanine or tryptophan, likely due to a read error. V is TRBV24-1 and J is TRBJ1-1; D gene uncertain. This CDR3 spans 13 amino acids. CDR1 is KGHDR and CDR2 is SFDVKD in the germline V gene. Trimming cost V 4 bases and J 8 bases, with 13 bases left between them. CDR3 in DNA: TGTGCCACCAGTGACCTAGGGTCAAAAGAAGCTTTCTTG. It is translated as CATSDLGSKEAFL.

The CDR3 spells CASSLERRQNTEAFF. In DNA, the CDR3 is TGTGCCAGCAGCTTGGAGAGACGTCAGAACACTGAAGCTTTCTTT. The chain uses TRBV5-5 and TRBJ1-1; the D is unclear. Between the trimmed V and J ends, which lost 0 bases and 1 base, there was a span of 10 bases. The germline gives CDR1 SGHKS, CDR2 YYEKEE (reference sequence). The CDR3 covers 15 residues.

The rearrangement uses TRBV5-5 and TRBJ2-5; D perhaps matches TRBD1 (6 bases). CDR3 length: 14 amino acids. The germline gives CDR1 SGHKS, CDR2 YYEKEE (reference sequence). Trimming took off 3 bases at V and 9 bases at J, with 18 bases between the two ends. The CDR3 here is CASSWAGQTESQYF. CDR3 in DNA: TGTGCCAGCAGCTGGGCAGGACAGACGGAGTCCCAGTACTTC.

This clonotype was counted between two and nine times. The chain links TRBV7-2 to TRBJ2-5; TRBD1 aligns across 7 bases. In germline, CDR1 is SGHTA, CDR2 FQGNSA. This CDR3 is 16 amino acids long. Germline trimming cut 0 bases from V and 2 bases from J; bases unmatched to any gene: 6. The CDR3 bases are TGTGCCAGCAGCTTAGCAGGGACAGTTAATCAAGAGACCCAGTACTTC. Translated: CASSLAGTVNQETQYF.

The rearrangement uses TRBV7-3 and TRBJ2-5; TRBD1 aligns across 9 bases. CDR1 is SGHTA and CDR2 is FQGTGA in the germline V gene. Germline trimming cut 1 base from V and 5 bases from J; bases unmatched to any gene: 5. This CDR3 comprises 15 residues. CDR3 nucleotide sequence: TGTGCCAGCAGCTTAATACAGGGGGCTCGGGAGACCCAGTACTTC. It specifies CASSLIQGARETQYF.

V is TRBV18 and J is TRBJ1-4; D remains unclear. The germline V and J ends were trimmed by 4 bases and 3 bases, with 6 bases remaining between them. This CDR3 is built from 13 residues. Germline CDR1 reads KGHSH; CDR2 reads LQKENI. The CDR3 here is CASSLSSNEKLFF. CDR3 bases: TGTGCCAGCTCACTATCTTCTAATGAAAAACTGTTTTTT. Together with reference TRBV18 and TRBJ1-4, the CDR3 gives the full variable domain: NAGVMQNPRHLVRRRGQEARLRCSPMKGHSHVYWYRQLPEEGLKFMVYLQKENIIDESGMPKERFSAEFPKEGPSILRIQQVVRGDSAAYFCASSLSSNEKLFFGSGTQLSVL.

This clonotype was detected only a few times. CDR3 sequence reads: CATSRGKGTGNQPQHF. CDR3 coding DNA: TGTGCCACCAGCAGGGGTAAGGGGACAGGAAATCAGCCCCAGCATTTT. This chain uses TRBV15 with TRBJ1-5; the match to TRBD1 covers 8 bases. Germline values: CDR1 LNHNV, CDR2 YYDKDF (reference sequence). This CDR3 is built from 16 residues. Trimming removed 3 bases from V and 4 bases from J; junction bases left unmatched: 8.

This chain joins TRBV29-1 and TRBJ2-3, with D hard to call. The germline V and J ends were trimmed by 6 bases and 1 base, with 20 bases remaining between them. Germline V gene lookup returns CDR1 SQVTM and CDR2 ANQGSEA. The CDR3 consists of 16 residues. The CDR3 spells CSVVPRSRGGTDTQYF. In nucleotides, the CDR3 is TGCAGCGTGGTTCCTCGGTCTAGAGGTGGCACAGATACGCAGTATTTT.

This clonotype was observed a few times. V gene TRBV30 combines with J gene TRBJ1-1; no clear D gene. Germline-derived CDR1 and CDR2 are GTSNPN and SVGIG (reference sequence). The CDR3 runs 13 residues. Trimming cost V 0 bases and J 4 bases, with 9 bases left between them. CDR3 in DNA: TGTGCCTGGAGTGTTGAGGCGCGCACTGAAGCTTTCTTT. It encodes CAWSVEARTEAFF.